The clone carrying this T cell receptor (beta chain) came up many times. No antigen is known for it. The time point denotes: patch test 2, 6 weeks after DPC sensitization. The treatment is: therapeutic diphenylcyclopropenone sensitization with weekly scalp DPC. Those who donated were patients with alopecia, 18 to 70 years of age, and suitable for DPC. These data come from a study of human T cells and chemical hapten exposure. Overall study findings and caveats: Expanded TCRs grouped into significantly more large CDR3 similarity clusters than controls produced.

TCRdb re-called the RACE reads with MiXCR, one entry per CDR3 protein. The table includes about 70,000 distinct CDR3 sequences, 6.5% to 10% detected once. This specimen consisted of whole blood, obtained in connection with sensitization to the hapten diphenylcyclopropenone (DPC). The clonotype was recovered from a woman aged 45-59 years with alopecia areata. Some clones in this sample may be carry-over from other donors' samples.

Written as DNA, the CDR3 is TGCAGTGCTAGAGATCGACAGGGGGAGAGGAATTCACCCCTCCACTTT. Encoded protein: CSARDRQGERNSPLHF. The chain links TRBV20-1 to TRBJ1-6; 9 bases agree with TRBD1. V shed 0 bases, J shed 7 bases, and the junction held 7 bases outside the gene matches. CDR3 length: 16 amino acids. In germline, CDR1 is DFQATT, CDR2 SNEGSKA (reference sequence).